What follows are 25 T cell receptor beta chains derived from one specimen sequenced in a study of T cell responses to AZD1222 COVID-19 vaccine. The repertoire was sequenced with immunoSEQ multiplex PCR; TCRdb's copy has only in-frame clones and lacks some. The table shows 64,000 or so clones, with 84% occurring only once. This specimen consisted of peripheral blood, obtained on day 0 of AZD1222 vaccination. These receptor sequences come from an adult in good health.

This chain's CDR3 is CASSQAVGRDSPLHF. The CDR3 region has the DNA TGTGCCAGCAGCCAAGCCGTGGGACGAGATTCACCCCTCCACTTT. The chain joins TRBV9 to TRBJ1-6, with D possibly matching TRBD1 (5 bases). Germline CDR1 SGDLS, CDR2 YYNGEE. V was pared by 4 bases and J by 8 bases, with 16 bases between. The CDR3 runs to 15 residues.

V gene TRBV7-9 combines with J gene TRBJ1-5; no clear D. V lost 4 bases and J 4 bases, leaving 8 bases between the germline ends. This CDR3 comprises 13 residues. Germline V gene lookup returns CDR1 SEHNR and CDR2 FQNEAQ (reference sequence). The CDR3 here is CASSWEGNQPQHF. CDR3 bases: TGTGCCAGCAGCTGGGAAGGGAATCAGCCCCAGCATTTT. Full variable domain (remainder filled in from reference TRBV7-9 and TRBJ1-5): DTGVSQNPRHKITKRGQNVTFRCDPISEHNRLYWYRQTLGQGPEFLTYFQNEAQLEKSRLLSDRFSAERPKGSFSTLEIQRTEQGDSAMYLCASSWEGNQPQHFGDGTRLSIL.

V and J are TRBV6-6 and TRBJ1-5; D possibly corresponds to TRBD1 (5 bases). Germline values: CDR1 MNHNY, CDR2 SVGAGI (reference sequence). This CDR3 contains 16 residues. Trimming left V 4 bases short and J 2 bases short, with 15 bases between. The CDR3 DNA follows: TGTGCCAGCAGTTTACGAGGGGTTGGGGGCAATCAGCCCCAGCATTTT. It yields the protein CASSLRGVGGNQPQHF.

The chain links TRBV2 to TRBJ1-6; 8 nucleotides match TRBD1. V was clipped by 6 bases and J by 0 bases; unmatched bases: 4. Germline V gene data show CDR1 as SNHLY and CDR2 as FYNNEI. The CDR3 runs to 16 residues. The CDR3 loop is CASRDRVGSYNSPLHF. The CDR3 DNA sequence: TGTGCCAGCAGGGACAGGGTTGGCTCCTATAATTCACCCCTCCACTTT.

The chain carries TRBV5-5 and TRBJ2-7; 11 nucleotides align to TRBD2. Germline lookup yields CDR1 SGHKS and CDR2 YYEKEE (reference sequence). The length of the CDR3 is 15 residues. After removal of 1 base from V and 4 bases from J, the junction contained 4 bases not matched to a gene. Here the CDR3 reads CASSLTSGGGYEQYF. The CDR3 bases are TGTGCCAGCAGCTTGACTAGCGGGGGAGGATACGAGCAGTACTTC.

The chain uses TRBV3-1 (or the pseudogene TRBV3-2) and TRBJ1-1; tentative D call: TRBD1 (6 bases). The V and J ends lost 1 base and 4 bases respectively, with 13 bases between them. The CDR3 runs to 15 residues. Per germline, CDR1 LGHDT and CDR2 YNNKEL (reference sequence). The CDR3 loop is CASSQVGGWGTEAFF. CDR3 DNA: TGTGCCAGCAGCCAAGTGGGGGGCTGGGGCACTGAAGCTTTCTTT.

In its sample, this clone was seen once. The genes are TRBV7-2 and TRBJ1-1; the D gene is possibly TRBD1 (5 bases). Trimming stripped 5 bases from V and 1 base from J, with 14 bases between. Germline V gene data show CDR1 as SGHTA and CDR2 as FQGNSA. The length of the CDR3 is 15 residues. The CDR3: CASSVIRGGNTEAFF. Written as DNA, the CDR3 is TGTGCCAGCAGCGTTATAAGGGGAGGGAACACTGAAGCTTTCTTT.

CDR3 amino acids: CASRWTHDGDEQFF. CDR3 bases: TGTGCCAGTAGATGGACACATGATGGCGATGAGCAGTTCTTC. This chain connects TRBV19 to TRBJ2-1; weak D call: TRBD1 (5 bases). This CDR3 has 14 residues. V was shortened by 6 bases and J by 8 bases, with 17 bases between the two germline ends. Germline assignment: CDR1 LNHDA and CDR2 SQIVND (reference sequence). Using reference TRBV19 and TRBJ2-1 for the parts outside the CDR3, the full variable domain is DGGITQSPKYLFRKEGQNVTLSCEQNLNHDAMYWYRQDPGQGLRLIYYSQIVNDFQKGDIAEGYSVSREKKESFPLTVTSAQKNPTAFYLCASRWTHDGDEQFFGPGTRLTVL.

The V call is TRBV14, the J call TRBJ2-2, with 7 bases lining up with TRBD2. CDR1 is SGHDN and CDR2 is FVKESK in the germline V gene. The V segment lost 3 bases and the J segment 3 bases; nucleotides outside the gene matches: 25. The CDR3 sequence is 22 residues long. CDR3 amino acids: CASSQGVSSGVLTPRYTGELFF. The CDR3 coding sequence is TGTGCCAGCAGCCAGGGAGTTTCTAGCGGAGTACTAACCCCACGTTACACCGGGGAGCTGTTTTTT.

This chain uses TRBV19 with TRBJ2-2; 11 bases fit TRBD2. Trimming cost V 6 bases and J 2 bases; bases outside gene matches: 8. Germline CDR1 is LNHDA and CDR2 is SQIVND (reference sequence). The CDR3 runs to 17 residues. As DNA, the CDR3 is TGTGCCAGTAGCTCCTTGGGACTAGCGGTAAACACCGGGGAGCTGTTTTTT. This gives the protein CASSSLGLAVNTGELFF.

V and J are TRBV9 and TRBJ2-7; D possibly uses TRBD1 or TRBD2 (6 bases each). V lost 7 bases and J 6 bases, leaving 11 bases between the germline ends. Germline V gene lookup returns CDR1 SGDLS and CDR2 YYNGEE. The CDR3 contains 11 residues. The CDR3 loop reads CASPEGVEQYF. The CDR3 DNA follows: TGTGCCAGCCCGGAGGGGGTCGAGCAGTACTTC.

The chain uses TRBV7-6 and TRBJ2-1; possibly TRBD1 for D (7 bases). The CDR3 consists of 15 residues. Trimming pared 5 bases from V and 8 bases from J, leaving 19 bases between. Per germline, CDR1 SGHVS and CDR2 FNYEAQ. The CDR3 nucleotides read TGTGCCAGCAGCGCTCGACAGGGAGGCCAGCATGAGCAGTTCTTC. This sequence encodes CASSARQGGQHEQFF.

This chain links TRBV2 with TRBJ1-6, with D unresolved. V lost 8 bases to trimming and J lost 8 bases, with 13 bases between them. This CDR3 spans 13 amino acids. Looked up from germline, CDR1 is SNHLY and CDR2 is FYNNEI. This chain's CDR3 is CASEENTYSPLHF. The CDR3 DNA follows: TGTGCCAGCGAGGAAAACACGTATTCACCCCTCCACTTT.

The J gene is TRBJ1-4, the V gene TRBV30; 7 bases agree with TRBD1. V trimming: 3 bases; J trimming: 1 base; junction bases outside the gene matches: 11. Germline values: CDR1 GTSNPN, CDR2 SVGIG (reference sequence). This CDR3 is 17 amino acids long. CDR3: CAWRRGQPVVTNEKLFF. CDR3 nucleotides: TGTGCCTGGAGAAGGGGACAGCCCGTCGTAACTAATGAAAAACTGTTTTTT.

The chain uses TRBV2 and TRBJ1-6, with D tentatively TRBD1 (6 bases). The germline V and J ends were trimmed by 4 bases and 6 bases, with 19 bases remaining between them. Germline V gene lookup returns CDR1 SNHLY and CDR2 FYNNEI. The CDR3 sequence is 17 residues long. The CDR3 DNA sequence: TGTGCCAGCAGTGGCCGGGGGCAGGGTGCGAGTAATTCACCCCTCCACTTT. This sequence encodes CASSGRGQGASNSPLHF.

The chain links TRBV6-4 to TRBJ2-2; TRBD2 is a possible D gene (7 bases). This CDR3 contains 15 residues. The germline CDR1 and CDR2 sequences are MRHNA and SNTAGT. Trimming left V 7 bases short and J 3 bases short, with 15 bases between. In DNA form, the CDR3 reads TGTGCCAGCACTCCGGGCGGGGGCGACACCGGGGAGCTGTTTTTT. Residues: CASTPGGGDTGELFF.

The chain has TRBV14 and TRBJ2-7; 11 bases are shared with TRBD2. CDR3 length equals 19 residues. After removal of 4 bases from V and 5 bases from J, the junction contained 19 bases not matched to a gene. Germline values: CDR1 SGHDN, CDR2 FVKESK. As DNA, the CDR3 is TGTGCCAGCAGCCGACGATTAGCGGGGGGGCCATCTCTTGTCGACGAGCAGTACTTC. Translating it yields CASSRRLAGGPSLVDEQYF.

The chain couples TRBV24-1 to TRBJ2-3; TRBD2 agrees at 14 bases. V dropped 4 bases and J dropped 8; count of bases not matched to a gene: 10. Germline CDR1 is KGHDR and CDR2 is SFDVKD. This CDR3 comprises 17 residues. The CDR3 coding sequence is TGTGCCACCAGTGAGCCCGGACTAGCGGGGGGTAAAGCTACGCAGTATTTT. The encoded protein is CATSEPGLAGGKATQYF.

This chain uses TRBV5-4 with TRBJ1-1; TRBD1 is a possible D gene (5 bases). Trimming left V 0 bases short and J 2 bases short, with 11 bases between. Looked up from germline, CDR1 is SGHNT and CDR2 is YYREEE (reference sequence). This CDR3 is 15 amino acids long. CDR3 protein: CASSLGGRENTEAFF. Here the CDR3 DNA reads TGTGCCAGCAGCTTGGGGGGGAGGGAAAACACTGAAGCTTTCTTT.

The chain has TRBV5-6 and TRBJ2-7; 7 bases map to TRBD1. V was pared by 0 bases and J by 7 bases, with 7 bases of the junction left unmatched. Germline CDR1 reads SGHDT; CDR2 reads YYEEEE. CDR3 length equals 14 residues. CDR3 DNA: TGTGCCAGCAGCTTGGTGACAGGGCCGGGGGAGCAGTACTTC. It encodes CASSLVTGPGEQYF.

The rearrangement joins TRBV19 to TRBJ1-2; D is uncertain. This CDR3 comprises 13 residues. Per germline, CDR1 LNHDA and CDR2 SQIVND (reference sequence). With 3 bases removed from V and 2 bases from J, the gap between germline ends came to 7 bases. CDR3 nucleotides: TGTGCCAGTAGTATCGGCAGGAACTATGGCTACACCTTC. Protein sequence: CASSIGRNYGYTF.

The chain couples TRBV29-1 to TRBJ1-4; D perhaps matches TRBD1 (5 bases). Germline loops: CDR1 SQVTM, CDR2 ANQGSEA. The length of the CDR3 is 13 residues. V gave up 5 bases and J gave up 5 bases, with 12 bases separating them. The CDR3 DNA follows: TGCAGCGTTACCGGGACGGACAATGAAAAACTGTTTTTT. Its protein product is CSVTGTDNEKLFF.

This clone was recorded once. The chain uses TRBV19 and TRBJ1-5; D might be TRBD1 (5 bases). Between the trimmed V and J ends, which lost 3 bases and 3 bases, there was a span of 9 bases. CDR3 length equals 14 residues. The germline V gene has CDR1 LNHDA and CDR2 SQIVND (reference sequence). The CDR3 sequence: CASSIPRANQPQHF. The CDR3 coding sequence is TGTGCCAGTAGTATTCCCAGGGCCAATCAGCCCCAGCATTTT.

The CDR3 coding sequence is TGTGCCAGCAGCCCCCTTCACGGCAATCAGCCCCAGCATTTT. The encoded protein is CASSPLHGNQPQHF. The chain carries TRBV7-9 and TRBJ1-5; D remains unclear. Germline values: CDR1 SEHNR, CDR2 FQNEAQ (reference sequence). CDR3 length equals 14 residues. The V and J ends lost 5 bases and 2 bases respectively, with 10 bases between them.

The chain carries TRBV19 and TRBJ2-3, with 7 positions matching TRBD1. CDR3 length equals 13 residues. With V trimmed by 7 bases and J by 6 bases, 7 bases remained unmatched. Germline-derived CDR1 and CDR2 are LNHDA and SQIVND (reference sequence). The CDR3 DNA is TGTGCCAGTAATGACAGGGAAGGGGATACGCAGTATTTT. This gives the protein CASNDREGDTQYF.